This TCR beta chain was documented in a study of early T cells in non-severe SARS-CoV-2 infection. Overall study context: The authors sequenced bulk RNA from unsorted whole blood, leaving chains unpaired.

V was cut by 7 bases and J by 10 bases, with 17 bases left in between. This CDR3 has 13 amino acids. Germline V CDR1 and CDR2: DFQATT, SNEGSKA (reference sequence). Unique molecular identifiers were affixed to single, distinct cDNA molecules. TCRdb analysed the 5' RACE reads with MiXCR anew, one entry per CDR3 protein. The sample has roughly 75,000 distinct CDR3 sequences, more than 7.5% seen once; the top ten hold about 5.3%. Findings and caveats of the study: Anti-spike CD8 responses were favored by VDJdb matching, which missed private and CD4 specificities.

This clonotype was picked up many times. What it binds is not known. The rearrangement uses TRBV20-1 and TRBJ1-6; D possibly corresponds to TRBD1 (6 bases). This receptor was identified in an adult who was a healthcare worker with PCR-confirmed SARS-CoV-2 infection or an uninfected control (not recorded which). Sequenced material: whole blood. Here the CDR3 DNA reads TGCAGTGGAGTGGGTCAGGGGAGATCACCCCTCCACTTT. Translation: CSGVGQGRSPLHF.